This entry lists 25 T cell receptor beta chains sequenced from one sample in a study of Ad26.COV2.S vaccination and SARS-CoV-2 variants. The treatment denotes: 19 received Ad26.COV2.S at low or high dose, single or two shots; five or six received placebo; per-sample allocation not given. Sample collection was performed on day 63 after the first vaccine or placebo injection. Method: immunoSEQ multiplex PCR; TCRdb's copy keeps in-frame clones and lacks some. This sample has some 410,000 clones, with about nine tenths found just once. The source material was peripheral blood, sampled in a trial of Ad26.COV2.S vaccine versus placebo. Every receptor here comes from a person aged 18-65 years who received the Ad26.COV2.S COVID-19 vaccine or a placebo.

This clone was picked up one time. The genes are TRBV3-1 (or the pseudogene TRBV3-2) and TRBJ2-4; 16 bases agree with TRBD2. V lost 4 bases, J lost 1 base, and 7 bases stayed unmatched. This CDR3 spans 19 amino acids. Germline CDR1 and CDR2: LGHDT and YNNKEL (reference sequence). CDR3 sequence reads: CASSPGLAGGRSAKNIQYF. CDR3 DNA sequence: TGTGCCAGCAGCCCGGGACTAGCGGGGGGGCGTTCCGCCAAAAACATTCAGTACTTC.

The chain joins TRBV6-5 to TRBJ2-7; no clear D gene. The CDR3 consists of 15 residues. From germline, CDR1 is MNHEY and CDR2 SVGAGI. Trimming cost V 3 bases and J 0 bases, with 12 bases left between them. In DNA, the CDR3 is TGTGCCAGCAGTTATTCTGGTTATAGCTCCTACGAGCAGTACTTC. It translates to CASSYSGYSSYEQYF.

CDR3 loop: CASGLGGQGTTEAFF. In DNA form, the CDR3 reads TGTGCTAGTGGTTTGGGGGGACAGGGTACCACTGAAGCTTTCTTT. The chain recombines TRBV12-5 with TRBJ1-1; 9 nucleotides line up with TRBD1. The CDR3 has 15 amino acids. Germline-derived CDR1 and CDR2 are LGHNT and FRNRAP. Trimming at V came to 1 base and at J to 4 bases, leaving 4 bases not matched to a gene. The full variable domain, rest sourced from reference TRBV12-5 and TRBJ1-1, is DARVTQTPRHKVTEMGQEVTMRCQPILGHNTVFWYRQTMMQGLELLAYFRNRAPLDDSGMPKDRFSAEMPDATLATLKIQPSEPRDSAVYFCASGLGGQGTTEAFFGQGTRLTVV.

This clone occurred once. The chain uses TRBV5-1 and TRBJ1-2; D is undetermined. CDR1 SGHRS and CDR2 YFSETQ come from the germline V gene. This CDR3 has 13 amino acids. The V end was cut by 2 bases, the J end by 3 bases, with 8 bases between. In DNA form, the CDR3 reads TGCGCCAGCAGCTTCGGTTCGGACTATGGCTACACCTTC. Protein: CASSFGSDYGYTF.

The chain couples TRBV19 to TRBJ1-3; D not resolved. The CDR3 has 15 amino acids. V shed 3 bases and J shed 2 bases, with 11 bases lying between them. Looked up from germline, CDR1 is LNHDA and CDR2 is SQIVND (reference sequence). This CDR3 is CASSIPPSAGNTIYF. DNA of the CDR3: TGTGCCAGTAGTATCCCCCCCAGCGCTGGAAACACCATATATTTT.

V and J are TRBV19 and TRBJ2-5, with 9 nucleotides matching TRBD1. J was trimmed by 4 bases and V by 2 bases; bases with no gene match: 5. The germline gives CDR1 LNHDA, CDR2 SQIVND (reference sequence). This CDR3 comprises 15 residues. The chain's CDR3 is CASSIMTTGGETQYF. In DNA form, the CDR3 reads TGTGCCAGTAGTATAATGACGACAGGGGGAGAGACCCAGTACTTC.

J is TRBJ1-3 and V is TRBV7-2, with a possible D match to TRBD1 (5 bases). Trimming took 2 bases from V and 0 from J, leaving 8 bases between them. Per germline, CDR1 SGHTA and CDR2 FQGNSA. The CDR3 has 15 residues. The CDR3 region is CASSLSGGSGNTIYF. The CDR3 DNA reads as TGTGCCAGCAGCTTATCTGGGGGCTCTGGAAACACCATATATTTT.

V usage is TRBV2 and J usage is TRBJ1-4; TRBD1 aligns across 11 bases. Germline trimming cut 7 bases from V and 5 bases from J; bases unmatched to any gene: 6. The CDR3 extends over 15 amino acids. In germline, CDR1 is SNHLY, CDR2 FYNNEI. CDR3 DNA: TGTGCCAGCATGGGGACAGGGGGTTGGAATGAAAAACTGTTTTTT. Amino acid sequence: CASMGTGGWNEKLFF.

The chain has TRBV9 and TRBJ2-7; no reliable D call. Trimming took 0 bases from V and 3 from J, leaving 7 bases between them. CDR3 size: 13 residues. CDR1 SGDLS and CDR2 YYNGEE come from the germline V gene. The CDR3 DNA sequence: TGTGCCAGCAGCGTAGGACTCTACTACGAGCAGTACTTC. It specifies CASSVGLYYEQYF. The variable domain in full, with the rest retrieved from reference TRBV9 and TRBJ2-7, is DSGVTQTPKHLITATGQRVTLRCSPRSGDLSVYWYQQSLDQGLQFLIQYYNGEERAKGNILERFSAQQFPDLHSELNLSSLELGDSALYFCASSVGLYYEQYFGPGTRLTVT.

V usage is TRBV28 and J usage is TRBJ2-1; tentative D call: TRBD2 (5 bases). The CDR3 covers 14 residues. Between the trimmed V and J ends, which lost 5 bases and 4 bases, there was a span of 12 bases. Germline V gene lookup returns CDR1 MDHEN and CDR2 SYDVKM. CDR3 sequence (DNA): TGTGCCAGCAGTAACTACCGGGATTACAATGAGCAGTTCTTC. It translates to CASSNYRDYNEQFF. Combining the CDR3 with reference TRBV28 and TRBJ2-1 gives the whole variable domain DVKVTQSSRYLVKRTGEKVFLECVQDMDHENMFWYRQDPGLGLRLIYFSYDVKMKEKGDIPEGYSVSREKKERFSLILESASTNQTSMYLCASSNYRDYNEQFFGPGTRLTVL.

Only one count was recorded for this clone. The CDR3 coding sequence is TGCGCCAGCAGTCCAGGGGTCCTTCAAGAGACCCAGTACTTC. Amino acid sequence: CASSPGVLQETQYF. This chain uses TRBV10-1 with TRBJ2-5, with a possible D match to TRBD1 (6 bases). This CDR3 has 14 amino acids. The V end lost 5 bases, the J end lost 2 bases, and 12 bases lay between the germline ends. Germline CDR1 reads WNHNN; CDR2 reads SYGVQD (reference sequence).

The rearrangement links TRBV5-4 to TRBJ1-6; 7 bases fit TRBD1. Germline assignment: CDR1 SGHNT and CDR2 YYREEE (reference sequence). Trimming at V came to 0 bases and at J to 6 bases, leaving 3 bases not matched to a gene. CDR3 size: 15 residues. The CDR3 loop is CASSLAGTVNSPLHF. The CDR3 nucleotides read TGTGCCAGCAGCTTGGCGGGGACAGTTAATTCACCCCTCCACTTT.

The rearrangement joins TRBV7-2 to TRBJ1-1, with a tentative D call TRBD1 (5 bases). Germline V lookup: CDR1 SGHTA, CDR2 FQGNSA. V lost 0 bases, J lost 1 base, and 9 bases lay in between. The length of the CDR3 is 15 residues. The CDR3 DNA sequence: TGTGCCAGCAGCTTAGCTCTTACAGGGAACACTGAAGCTTTCTTT. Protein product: CASSLALTGNTEAFF.

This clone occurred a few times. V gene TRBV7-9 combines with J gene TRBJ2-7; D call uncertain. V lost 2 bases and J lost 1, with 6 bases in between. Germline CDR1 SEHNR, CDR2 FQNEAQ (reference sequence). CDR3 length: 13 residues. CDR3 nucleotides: TGTGCCAGCAGCTTACACAGATCCTACGAGCAGTACTTC. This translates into CASSLHRSYEQYF.

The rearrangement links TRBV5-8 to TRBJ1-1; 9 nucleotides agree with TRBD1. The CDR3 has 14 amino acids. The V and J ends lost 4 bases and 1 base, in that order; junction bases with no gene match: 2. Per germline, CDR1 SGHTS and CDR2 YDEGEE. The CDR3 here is CASSQDRGNTEAFF. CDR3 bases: TGTGCCAGCAGCCAGGACAGGGGGAACACTGAAGCTTTCTTT.

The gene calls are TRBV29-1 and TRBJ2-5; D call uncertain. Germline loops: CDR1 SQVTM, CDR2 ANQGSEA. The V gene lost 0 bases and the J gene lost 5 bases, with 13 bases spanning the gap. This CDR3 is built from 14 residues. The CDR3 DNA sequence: TGCAGCGTTGAAGATTTGGATCCGGAGGAGACCCAGTACTTC. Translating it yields CSVEDLDPEETQYF.

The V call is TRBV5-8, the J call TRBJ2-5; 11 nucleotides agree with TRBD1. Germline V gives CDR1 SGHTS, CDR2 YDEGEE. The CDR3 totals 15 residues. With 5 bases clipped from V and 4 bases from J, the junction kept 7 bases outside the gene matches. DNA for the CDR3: TGTGCCAGCAGAACGACTGGGACAGGGGGAGAGACCCAGTACTTC. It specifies CASRTTGTGGETQYF.

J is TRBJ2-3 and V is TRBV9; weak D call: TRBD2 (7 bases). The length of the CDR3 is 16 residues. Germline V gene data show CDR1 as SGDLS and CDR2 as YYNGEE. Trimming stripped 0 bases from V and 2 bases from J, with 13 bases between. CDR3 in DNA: TGTGCCAGCAGCGTAGGGACGGGGGGCTTCACAGATACGCAGTATTTT. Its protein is CASSVGTGGFTDTQYF.

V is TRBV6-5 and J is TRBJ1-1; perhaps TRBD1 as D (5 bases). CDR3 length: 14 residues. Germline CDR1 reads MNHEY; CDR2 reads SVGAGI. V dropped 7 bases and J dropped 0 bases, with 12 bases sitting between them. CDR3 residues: CASTRDQMNTEAFF. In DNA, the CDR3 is TGTGCCAGCACCAGGGATCAGATGAACACTGAAGCTTTCTTT.

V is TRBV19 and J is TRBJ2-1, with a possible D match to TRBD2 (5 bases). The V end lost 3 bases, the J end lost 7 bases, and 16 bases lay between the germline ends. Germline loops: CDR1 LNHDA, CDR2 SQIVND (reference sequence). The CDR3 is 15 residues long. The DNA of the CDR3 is TGTGCCAGTAGTATTTTCGGGGAATCTCGGAATGAGCAGTTCTTC. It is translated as CASSIFGESRNEQFF.

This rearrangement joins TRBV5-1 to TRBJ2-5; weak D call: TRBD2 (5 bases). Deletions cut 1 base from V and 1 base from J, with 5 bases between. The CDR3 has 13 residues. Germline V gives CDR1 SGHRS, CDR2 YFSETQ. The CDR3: CASSLLAQETQYF. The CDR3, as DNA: TGCGCCAGCAGCTTGCTAGCCCAAGAGACCCAGTACTTC.

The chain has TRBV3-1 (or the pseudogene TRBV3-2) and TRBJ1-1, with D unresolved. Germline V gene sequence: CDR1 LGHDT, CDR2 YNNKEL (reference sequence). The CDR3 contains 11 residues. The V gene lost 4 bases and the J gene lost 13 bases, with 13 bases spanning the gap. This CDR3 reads CASSRTRWIFF. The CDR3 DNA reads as TGTGCCAGCAGCCGGACGCGGTGGATTTTCTTT.

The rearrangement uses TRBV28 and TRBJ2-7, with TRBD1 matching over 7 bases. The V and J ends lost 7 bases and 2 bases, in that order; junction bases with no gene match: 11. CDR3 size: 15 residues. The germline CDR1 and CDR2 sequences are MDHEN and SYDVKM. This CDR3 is CASKSPGQSAYEQYF. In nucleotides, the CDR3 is TGTGCCAGCAAGTCCCCGGGACAGTCCGCCTACGAGCAGTACTTC.

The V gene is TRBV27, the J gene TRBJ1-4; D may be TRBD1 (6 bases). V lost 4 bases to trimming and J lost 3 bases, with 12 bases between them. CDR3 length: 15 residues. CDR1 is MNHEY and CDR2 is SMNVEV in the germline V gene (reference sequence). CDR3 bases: TGTGCCAGCAGTTCACAGGGCCTGGCTAATGAAAAACTGTTTTTT. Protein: CASSSQGLANEKLFF.

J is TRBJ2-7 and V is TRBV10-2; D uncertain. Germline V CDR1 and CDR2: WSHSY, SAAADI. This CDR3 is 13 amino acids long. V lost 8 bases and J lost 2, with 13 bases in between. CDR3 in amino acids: CASGVNGAYEQYF. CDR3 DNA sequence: TGCGCCAGCGGAGTCAATGGTGCCTACGAGCAGTACTTC.